This T cell receptor (beta chain) emerged from a study of blood T cell repertoires in COVID-19. Profiled with immunoSEQ multiplex PCR; TCRdb holds only in-frame clones, not every one. The sample shows about 440,000 clones, approximately 90% of them seen only once. This CDR3 comprises 14 residues. CDR1 is SGHRS, CDR2 YFSETQ, per germline. Trimming shortened V by 4 bases and J by 6 bases, and 11 bases separated the two germline ends. The sequence derives from a woman between 18 and 29 years old with acute COVID-19. The gene calls are TRBV5-1 and TRBJ1-6; TRBD1 is a possible D gene (6 bases). Sequencing was done on a sample of PBMCs or T cells enriched from blood (not recorded which). This CDR3 is CASSVGQINSPLHF. The DNA for the CDR3 is TGCGCCAGCAGCGTCGGACAGATTAATTCACCCCTCCACTTT.